This is a list of T cell receptor beta chains from one sample in a study of control samples from healthy donors and cancer patients. Produced via immunoSEQ multiplex PCR; TCRdb's table is partial and in-frame only. The data show around 120,000 clones, approximately 95% seen once. Sequencing was performed on blood. The receptors originated from a man aged 25 to 40 in good health. Both conserved end residues are part of each CDR3. A D gene is named only where the DNA matches it firmly. Size is omitted from some rows. Given values are once, few, many or a class for expanded clones.

J gene	D gene	CDR3 length	clone size	V gene	CDR3 DNA	CDR3 protein
TRBJ2-3	TRBD2	17	.	TRBV7-3	TGTGCCAGCAGCTTATTTCCTAGCGGGGGGGATCAGGATACGCAGTATTTT	CASSLFPSGGDQDTQYF
TRBJ1-3	.	14	.	TRBV5-6	TGTGCCAGCAGCTTGGCCACAGCTGGAAACACCATATATTTT	CASSLATAGNTIYF
TRBJ1-1	.	13	.	TRBV29-1	TGCAGCGTTGAAGGTCAGGGAAACACTGAAGCTTTCTTT	CSVEGQGNTEAFF
TRBJ2-1	TRBD1	17	.	TRBV5-1	TGCGCCAGCAGCCTACGGACAGGGGGCCTCTCCTACAATGAGCAGTTCTTC	CASSLRTGGLSYNEQFF
TRBJ1-1	.	14	once	TRBV9	TGTGCCAGCAGCGCGGCCGCTTTGAACACTGAAGCTTTCTTT	CASSAAALNTEAFF
TRBJ1-5	.	15	.	TRBV2	TGTGCCAGCAGTGAGGACAGTTTGAGCAATCAGCCCCAGCATTTT	CASSEDSLSNQPQHF
TRBJ1-2	TRBD1	15	.	TRBV7-9	TGTGCCAGCAGCTCCAGTAGACAGGGGGAGGTTGGCTACACCTTC	CASSSSRQGEVGYTF
TRBJ2-4	.	12	once	TRBV28	TGTGCCACCCAGGAGAGTGTGGACATTCAGTACTTC	CATQESVDIQYF
TRBJ1-1	.	13	once	TRBV29-1	TGCAGCGTTGAACCCCTAAAACCCGCTGAAGCTTTCTTT	CSVEPLKPAEAFF
TRBJ2-2	TRBD2	16	.	TRBV20-1	TGCAGTGCTAGTGAAGCGGGGGGGCCGATCACCGGGGAGCTGTTTTTT	CSASEAGGPITGELFF
TRBJ1-4	.	14	.	TRBV28	TGTGCCAGCAGTTTGGGGGGGTTCAGGGAAAAACTGTTTTTT	CASSLGGFREKLFF
TRBJ2-5	.	15	.	TRBV27	TGTGCCAGCAGTTTATCGGCAAGGAGGGAAGAGACCCAGTACTTC	CASSLSARREETQYF
TRBJ2-7	TRBD1	14	.	TRBV27	TGTGCCAGCGCCTCCGGGACAGGGTTCCACGAGCAGTACTTC	CASASGTGFHEQYF
TRBJ1-6	.	14	.	TRBV9	TGTGCCAGCAGCGTAGCCGGGGATCATTCACCCCTCCACTTT	CASSVAGDHSPLHF
TRBJ2-3	TRBD1	15	.	TRBV9	TGTGCCAGCAGCGTTAGGACAGGGGGCGGAGATACGCAGTATTTT	CASSVRTGGGDTQYF
TRBJ2-7	.	14	.	TRBV11-2	TGTGCCAGCAGCTTCGGAACAGGATCCTACGAGCAGTACTTC	CASSFGTGSYEQYF
TRBJ2-7	.	15	.	TRBV28	TGTGCCAGCAGCTCGCGGGGTACCAGACGTTACGAGCAGTACTTC	CASSSRGTRRYEQYF
TRBJ1-1	TRBD1	13	.	TRBV11-2	TGTGCCAGCAGCTTAGGGACAGGGCGGGTAGCTTTCTTT	CASSLGTGRVAFF
TRBJ2-6	.	13	.	TRBV11-3	TGTGCCAGCAGCCCCGGAGAGGCCAACGTCCTGACTTTC	CASSPGEANVLTF
TRBJ1-2	TRBD1	16	.	TRBV4-1	TGCGCCAGCAGCCAAGAACCGGGACAGGATGGCTATGGCTACACCTTC	CASSQEPGQDGYGYTF
TRBJ2-1	.	15	.	TRBV14	TGTGCCAGCGCCCCGGGCAGCCGGGGGTACAATGAGCAGTTCTTC	CASAPGSRGYNEQFF
TRBJ2-1	.	13	.	TRBV11-3	TGTGCCAGCAGCTCAGACCGGAACAATGAGCAGTTCTTC	CASSSDRNNEQFF
TRBJ1-1	.	15	.	TRBV5-8	TGTGCCAGCAGCCTCTGGGGGGGCGCGAACACTGAAGCTTTCTTT	CASSLWGGANTEAFF
TRBJ1-2	TRBD1	16	.	TRBV11-2	TGTGCCAGCAGCTTTTCCGGGACAGGGAGTATCCATGGCTACACCTTC	CASSFSGTGSIHGYTF
TRBJ1-1	.	14	.	TRBV6-5	TGTGCCAGCAGTTACTTTCAGGGTAACACTGAAGCTTTCTTT	CASSYFQGNTEAFF
TRBJ2-3	TRBD2	16	.	TRBV6-2/TRBV6-3	TGTGCCAGCAGCCTTACTAGCGGGGGGGCAGAAGATACGCAGTATTTT	CASSLTSGGAEDTQYF
TRBJ2-3	TRBD2	16	.	TRBV2	TGTGCCAGCACCCTAGCGGGGGGGGCCCGTACAGATACGCAGTATTTT	CASTLAGGARTDTQYF
TRBJ1-1	.	16	.	TRBV27	TGTGCCAGCAGTCGAGGGGGAACAGGGTGGACCACTGAAGCTTTCTTT	CASSRGGTGWTTEAFF
TRBJ1-3	.	15	.	TRBV19	TGTGCCAGTACCCCAAGCGGCACGTTTAGAAACACCATATATTTT	CASTPSGTFRNTIYF
TRBJ1-2	.	14	.	TRBV5-5	TGTGCCAGCAGCCCGGGGCCCTCGCCCTATGGCTACACCTTC	CASSPGPSPYGYTF
TRBJ2-7	.	14	.	TRBV7-9	TGTGCCAGCAGCTTAGCGACACCTGCCTACGAGCAGTACTTC	CASSLATPAYEQYF
TRBJ2-7	.	14	.	TRBV5-5	TGTGCCAGCAGTCCCAGGACGGGTTCCTACGAGCAGTACTTC	CASSPRTGSYEQYF
TRBJ1-4	TRBD1	14	.	TRBV30	TGTGCCTGTGGGACAGGGTTGTCTAATGAAAAACTGTTTTTT	CACGTGLSNEKLFF
TRBJ1-1	.	15	.	TRBV9	TGTGCCAGCAGCGCAGGACCGCTTTTCGACACTGAAGCTTTCTTT	CASSAGPLFDTEAFF
TRBJ1-2	TRBD1	14	.	TRBV7-2	TGTGCCAGCAGCTCAAAGGGACAGGGAAGGGGCTACACCTTC	CASSSKGQGRGYTF
TRBJ2-7	TRBD1	16	.	TRBV29-1	TGCAGCGTTGAAGATCCCCAAATTGGCAGGGGGTACGAGCAGTACTTC	CSVEDPQIGRGYEQYF
TRBJ2-1	.	16	.	TRBV7-6	TGTGCCAGCAGCTTTAAACCCAGGGAGAAAGAGGGTGAGCAGTTCTTC	CASSFKPREKEGEQFF
TRBJ1-2	.	11	.	TRBV5-1	TGCGCCAGCAGCTTGAACTTATCTACGTACTTC	CASSLNLSTYF
TRBJ2-6	.	17	.	TRBV4-1	TGCGCCAGCAGCCAAGTAGAAGGGGTTTCGGGGGCCAACGTCCTGACTTTC	CASSQVEGVSGANVLTF
TRBJ1-2	TRBD1	13	.	TRBV5-1	TGCGCCAGCAGGAAAACCGGGACAGCGGTCCACACCTTC	CASRKTGTAVHTF
TRBJ2-3	.	14	.	TRBV6-5	TGTGCCAGCAGTTATACAGGACCCACAGATACGCAGTATTTT	CASSYTGPTDTQYF
TRBJ2-3	TRBD2	16	.	TRBV5-4	TGTGCCAGCAGCTTTCAGCGGGGGGGATACACAGATACGCAGTATTTT	CASSFQRGGYTDTQYF
TRBJ1-4	.	14	.	TRBV6-5	TGTGCCAGCAGTTACTCAACAGCGAATGAAAAACTGTTTTTT	CASSYSTANEKLFF
TRBJ2-5	.	14	once	TRBV9	TGTGCCAGCAGCGTTTCTCTAGAGCAAGAGACCCAGTACTTC	CASSVSLEQETQYF
TRBJ1-1	.	15	.	TRBV10-1	TGCGCCAGCAGTGAGTTCGCGGGAACGAACACTGAAGCTTTCTTT	CASSEFAGTNTEAFF
TRBJ1-2	.	13	.	TRBV29-1	TGCAGCGTTGAAGGTGCCAGGGACTATGGCTACACCTTC	CSVEGARDYGYTF
TRBJ1-2	.	12	.	TRBV12-3/TRBV12-4	TGTGCCAGCACTTTAGAGGGGGGAGGCTACACCTTC	CASTLEGGGYTF
TRBJ1-2	.	15	.	TRBV9	TGTGCCAGCAGCCCCAGAGGGACCACTTCCGGTGGCTACACCTTC	CASSPRGTTSGGYTF
TRBJ1-4	.	13	.	TRBV7-8	TGTGCCAGCAGCTGGGACAATTATGAAAAACTGTTTTTT	CASSWDNYEKLFF
TRBJ2-2	TRBD1	13	.	TRBV27	TGTGCCAGCAGTCTACAGGGGCCCGGGGAGCTGTTTTTT	CASSLQGPGELFF
TRBJ1-1	.	11	few	TRBV20-1	TGCAGTGCTGCGCCTGAGCCCAAAGCTTTCTTT	CSAAPEPKAFF
TRBJ1-1	TRBD1	18	.	TRBV2	TGTGCCAGCAGCGATACTACAGGGGGGTGGGAGTGGAACACTGAAGCTTTCTTT	CASSDTTGGWEWNTEAFF
TRBJ1-4	TRBD1	15	.	TRBV4-1	TGCGCCAGCAGCCCCGTACAGGGGGCGGGGGAAAAACTGTTTTTT	CASSPVQGAGEKLFF